Each of the 23 T cell receptor beta chains below was sequenced from the same sample in a study of CD8 T cells in ankylosing spondylitis. Study conclusions and caveats: Typical of ankylosing spondylitis blood, it appeared, was a TCR beta motif of eight highly homologous variants.

Their specific antigens are unknown. Via MiXCR, TCRdb re-called the 5' RACE reads, giving one row per CDR3 protein. The table shows hundreds of thousands of distinct CDR3 sequences, with about 10% occurring only once. The specimen was blood, either unsorted or a sorted T cell fraction (not recorded which). The receptors originated from a male donor with ankylosing spondylitis.

V and J are TRBV28 and TRBJ1-5; 7 positions match TRBD1. Trimming took 7 bases from V and 0 from J; bases not matched to a gene: 6. The CDR3 extends over 15 amino acids. Germline-derived CDR1 and CDR2 are MDHEN and SYDVKM. CDR3 amino acids: CASTGGAYSNQPQHF. The CDR3 coding sequence is TGTGCCAGCACAGGGGGGGCGTATAGCAATCAGCCCCAGCATTTT.

This clonotype appeared a few times. V gene TRBV12-3 or TRBV12-4 combines with J gene TRBJ1-2; 8 nucleotides line up with TRBD1. V gave up 3 bases and J gave up 6 bases; unmatched junction bases: 9. The CDR3 has 15 residues. CDR3 bases: TGTGCCAGCAGTTTTTCCGGACAGGGCTTTAATGGCTACACCTTC. Translating gives CASSFSGQGFNGYTF.

This clonotype was detected a few times. The chain recombines TRBV7-9 with TRBJ2-1, with TRBD2 matching 7 bases. Germline V gene lookup returns CDR1 SEHNR and CDR2 FQNEAQ (reference sequence). The CDR3 has 16 residues. The ends lost 5 bases at V and 8 bases at J; junction bases unmatched: 15. The CDR3 sequence is CASSPRLGRAGDEQFF. CDR3 DNA sequence: TGTGCCAGCAGCCCCCGGCTGGGGAGGGCCGGAGATGAGCAGTTCTTC. The full variable domain, with the rest looked up from reference TRBV7-9 and TRBJ2-1, is DTGVSQNPRHKITKRGQNVTFRCDPISEHNRLYWYRQTLGQGPEFLTYFQNEAQLEKSRLLSDRFSAERPKGSFSTLEIQRTEQGDSAMYLCASSPRLGRAGDEQFFGPGTRLTVL.

This clonotype has just a few counts. The chain recombines TRBV29-1 with TRBJ2-1; 10 bases match TRBD2. The CDR3 extends over 14 amino acids. The V gene end was trimmed by 7 bases and the J gene end by 2 bases; junction bases not matched to a gene: 5. Germline assignment: CDR1 SQVTM and CDR2 ANQGSEA. The CDR3 region has the DNA TGCAGCGCGCTAGCGGGAGTCCCCTACAATGAGCAGTTCTTC. Encoded protein: CSALAGVPYNEQFF.

This clonotype was detected a few times. The CDR3 is CASSLATSGGAYEQYF. The DNA for the CDR3 is TGCGCCAGCAGCTTGGCTACTAGCGGGGGGGCCTACGAGCAGTACTTC. The chain has TRBV5-1 and TRBJ2-7, with 13 nucleotides matching TRBD2. Germline V lookup: CDR1 SGHRS, CDR2 YFSETQ. This CDR3 region has 16 residues. The junction had 2 bases not matched to a gene; V was cut back by 0 bases and J by 2 bases.

The chain uses TRBV4-3 and TRBJ2-1; D is undetermined. V lost 4 bases to trimming and J lost 9 bases, with 19 bases between them. Germline CDR1 reads LGHNA; CDR2 reads YSLEER. CDR3 length equals 15 residues. The CDR3 loop reads CASSLRPQATSEQFF. CDR3 bases: TGCGCCAGCAGCCTCCGGCCGCAGGCTACTTCTGAGCAGTTCTTC.

This clonotype was seen only a few times. The V and J genes are TRBV6-1 and TRBJ1-1, with D perhaps TRBD1 (5 bases). The CDR3 runs to 14 residues. V lost 5 bases and J 4 bases, leaving 14 bases between the germline ends. The germline CDR1 and CDR2 sequences are MNHNS and SASEGT. As DNA, the CDR3 is TGTGCCAGCAGTACCCCAGGGAGGAGCACTGAAGCTTTCTTT. Translating gives CASSTPGRSTEAFF.

This clonotype was observed a few times. The CDR3 DNA follows: TGTGCCAGCAGAGACCGGACTAGCGGGAGGGCCGAACAGTTCTTC. Translated: CASRDRTSGRAEQFF. V usage is TRBV11-2 and J usage is TRBJ2-1; 15 nucleotides align to TRBD2. Germline V gene sequence: CDR1 SGHAT, CDR2 FQNNGV. The J segment lost 13 bases and the V segment lost 6 bases, leaving 10 bases of the junction unmatched. This CDR3 spans 15 amino acids.

The chain is built from TRBV7-9 and TRBJ1-5; D gene unclear. In germline, CDR1 is SEHNR, CDR2 FQNEAQ (reference sequence). The CDR3 is 14 amino acids. Trimming left V 3 bases short and J 0 bases short, with 6 bases between. DNA of the CDR3: TGTGCCAGCAGCTTTTCGGATAGCAATCAGCCCCAGCATTTT. Encoded protein: CASSFSDSNQPQHF.

The table lists this clonotype with many counts. The rearrangement joins TRBV20-1 to TRBJ2-1; 13 bases fit TRBD2. This CDR3 contains 13 residues. With 8 bases clipped from V and 9 bases from J, the junction kept 7 bases outside the gene matches. Per germline, CDR1 DFQATT and CDR2 SNEGSKA (reference sequence). Written as DNA, the CDR3 is TGCAGTTCCTGGACTAGCGGGAGACGTGAGCAGTTCTTC. Translating it yields CSSWTSGRREQFF.

This clonotype showed up just a few times. The V and J genes are TRBV4-2 and TRBJ2-3; perhaps D is TRBD1 or TRBD2 (5 bases each). V dropped 1 base and J dropped 1 base, with 9 bases sitting between them. The CDR3 contains 15 residues. Germline CDR1 LGHNA, CDR2 YNFKEQ. The CDR3 DNA is TGTGCCAGCAGCCAAGTCCAGGGACGCACAGATACGCAGTATTTT. It codes for CASSQVQGRTDTQYF.

The chain combines TRBV4-2 with TRBJ2-7; D unclear. The CDR3 runs to 13 residues. Trimming left V 1 base short and J 2 bases short, with 6 bases between. Looked up from germline, CDR1 is LGHNA and CDR2 is YNFKEQ. CDR3 amino acids: CASSQVPPYEQYF. The CDR3 DNA is TGTGCCAGCAGCCAAGTGCCACCCTACGAGCAGTACTTC.

This clonotype was observed a handful of times. This sequence joins TRBV10-3 and TRBJ1-5, with 8 bases that match TRBD1. The CDR3 totals 14 residues. Germline CDR1 ENHRY, CDR2 SYGVKD. The junction had 12 bases not matched to a gene; V was cut back by 10 bases and J by 7 bases. The CDR3 is CATGGQGALQPQHF. The CDR3 nucleotides are TGTGCCACCGGTGGTCAGGGGGCTTTACAGCCCCAGCATTTT.

The CDR3 loop is CASTATGVEYGYTF. CDR3 nucleotide sequence: TGTGCCAGTACCGCGACAGGAGTAGAGTATGGCTACACCTTC. The V gene is TRBV19, the J gene TRBJ1-2; possible D gene TRBD1, 6 bases. Trimming took 7 bases from V and 5 from J, leaving 17 bases between them. Germline values: CDR1 LNHDA, CDR2 SQIVND (reference sequence). CDR3 size: 14 residues.

This CDR3 is CASSSQGRGRETQYF. CDR3 coding DNA: TGTGCCAGCAGTTCCCAGGGGCGGGGTCGGGAGACCCAGTACTTC. V gene TRBV12-3 or TRBV12-4 combines with J gene TRBJ2-5; D may match TRBD1 or TRBD2 (6 bases each). Trimming removed 4 bases at V and 5 bases at J, with 17 bases between. This CDR3 spans 15 amino acids.

This clonotype came up a few times. This chain links TRBV5-1 with TRBJ2-1; weak D call: TRBD1 (6 bases). This CDR3 is 14 amino acids long. Germline values: CDR1 SGHRS, CDR2 YFSETQ. V was clipped by 5 bases and J by 6 bases, with 15 bases between them. DNA for the CDR3: TGCGCCAGCAGTGATCCGCAGGGGAGCAATGAGCAGTTCTTC. As protein: CASSDPQGSNEQFF.

J is TRBJ1-2 and V is TRBV19; tentative D call: TRBD1 (5 bases). This CDR3 comprises 12 residues. V shed 6 bases and J shed 7 bases, with 12 bases lying between them. The germline gives CDR1 LNHDA, CDR2 SQIVND (reference sequence). The CDR3 is CASRQGSLGYTF. The CDR3 coding sequence is TGTGCCAGTAGGCAGGGAAGTCTTGGCTACACCTTC.

This clonotype was counted between two and nine times. The gene calls are TRBV12-3 or TRBV12-4 and TRBJ1-5; D is ambiguous. V shed 5 bases and J shed 5 bases, with 7 bases lying between them. The CDR3 consists of 12 residues. The DNA for the CDR3 is TGTGCCAGCAGTCGTTTATATCAGCCCCAGCATTTT. This sequence encodes CASSRLYQPQHF.

This chain connects TRBV20-1 to TRBJ2-7, with TRBD2 as a possible D gene (5 bases). In germline, CDR1 is DFQATT, CDR2 SNEGSKA (reference sequence). V lost 0 bases, J lost 2 bases, and 11 bases lay in between. The length of the CDR3 is 14 residues. Here the CDR3 DNA reads TGCAGTGCTAGAGATTTGCGGGCCACCTACGAGCAGTACTTC. Translation: CSARDLRATYEQYF.

V is TRBV6-1 and J is TRBJ1-3; unclear D gene. The germline V gene encodes CDR1 MNHNS and CDR2 SASEGT. The CDR3 covers 15 residues. V lost 6 bases to trimming and J lost 4 bases, with 16 bases between them. CDR3 region: CASRGDTRVGNTIYF. The CDR3 DNA sequence: TGTGCCAGCAGGGGCGACACGCGTGTAGGAAACACCATATATTTT.

In its sample, this clonotype was seen once. One end of the junction does not line up with germline, which may come from a read error. The rearrangement uses TRBV7-2 and TRBJ2-1; 9 bases map to TRBD2. The CDR3 spans 16 residues. Germline loops: CDR1 SGHTA, CDR2 FQGNSA. CDR3 nucleotides: TGTGCCAGCAGCCCGCCCGGACTAGCGTCCTCCAATGAGCAGTTCTTC. Protein sequence: CASSPPGLASSNEQFF.

J is TRBJ2-1 and V is TRBV9, with unresolved D. This CDR3 region has 14 residues. Germline V gives CDR1 SGDLS, CDR2 YYNGEE. V was cut by 4 bases and J by 2 bases, with 10 bases left in between. Written as DNA, the CDR3 is TGTGCCAGCAGCCCATCGACGCCCTACAATGAGCAGTTCTTC. Amino acid sequence: CASSPSTPYNEQFF. The complete variable domain, with remaining parts taken from reference TRBV9 and TRBJ2-1, reads DSGVTQTPKHLITATGQRVTLRCSPRSGDLSVYWYQQSLDQGLQFLIQYYNGEERAKGNILERFSAQQFPDLHSELNLSSLELGDSALYFCASSPSTPYNEQFFGPGTRLTVL.

This chain uses TRBV5-1 with TRBJ1-6, with D perhaps matching TRBD1 (5 bases). This CDR3 spans 15 amino acids. Trimming removed 4 bases at V and 5 bases at J, with 13 bases between. Germline CDR1 reads SGHRS; CDR2 reads YFSETQ. The CDR3 is CASSPRTLHNSPLHF. In DNA form, the CDR3 reads TGCGCCAGCAGCCCCAGGACACTTCATAATTCACCCCTCCACTTT.